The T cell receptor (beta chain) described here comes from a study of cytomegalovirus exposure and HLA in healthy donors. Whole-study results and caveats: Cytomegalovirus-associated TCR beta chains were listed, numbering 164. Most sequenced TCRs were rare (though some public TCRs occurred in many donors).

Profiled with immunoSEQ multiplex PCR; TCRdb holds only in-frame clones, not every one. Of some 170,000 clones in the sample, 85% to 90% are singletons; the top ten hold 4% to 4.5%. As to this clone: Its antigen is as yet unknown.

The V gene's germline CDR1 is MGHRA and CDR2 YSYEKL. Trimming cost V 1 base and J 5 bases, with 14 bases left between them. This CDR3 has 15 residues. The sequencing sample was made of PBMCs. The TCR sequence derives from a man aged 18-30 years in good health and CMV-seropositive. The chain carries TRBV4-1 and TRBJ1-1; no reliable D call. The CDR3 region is CASSQVAPPRTEAFF. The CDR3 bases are TGCGCCAGCAGCCAAGTTGCTCCCCCCAGAACTGAAGCTTTCTTT.